This entry lists 29 T cell receptor beta chains sequenced from one sample in a study of Ad26.COV2.S vaccination and SARS-CoV-2 variants. This table comes from immunoSEQ multiplex PCR, and its TCRdb copy is limited to in-frame clones, with some not included. The table lists about 350,000 clones, roughly 90% of them singletons. Treatment here: around 19 received Ad26.COV2.S at low or high dose, single or two shots; about five received placebo; per-sample allocation not given. It was on day 63 after the first vaccine or placebo injection that samples were taken. This sample comprised peripheral blood, obtained in a trial of Ad26.COV2.S vaccine versus placebo. The receptor set was obtained from a person aged 18-60 years who received the Ad26.COV2.S COVID-19 vaccine or a placebo.

This clone was seen many times. The CDR3 coding sequence is TGTGCCAGCAGTTACAGGGGGGGCCAAGCTTTCTTT. Translation: CASSYRGGQAFF. The chain couples TRBV6-5 to TRBJ1-1; weak D call: TRBD1 (6 bases). Germline values: CDR1 MNHEY, CDR2 SVGAGI. CDR3 length: 12 amino acids. Trimming left V 2 bases short and J 9 bases short, with 10 bases between.

The chain couples TRBV7-9 to TRBJ1-2; no clear D gene. This CDR3 is built from 15 residues. V was pared by 5 bases and J by 4 bases, with 17 bases between. CDR1 and CDR2 from the germline V gene are SEHNR and FQNEAQ (reference sequence). CDR3 bases: TGTGCCAGCAGCCCGCAGACTGGCACCCCCTATGGCTACACCTTC. This codes for CASSPQTGTPYGYTF.

The chain carries TRBV5-4 and TRBJ2-3; tentatively, D is TRBD1 or TRBD2 (5 bases each). The germline V gene has CDR1 SGHNT and CDR2 YYREEE (reference sequence). The CDR3 runs 16 residues. The V end was cut by 0 bases, the J end by 4 bases, with 15 bases between. The CDR3 DNA sequence: TGTGCCAGCAGCTTGGGGGCGGCCTGGGGGTCAGATACGCAGTATTTT. Protein: CASSLGAAWGSDTQYF.

The rearrangement joins TRBV15 to TRBJ1-1; 8 bases match TRBD1. The junction had 6 bases not matched to a gene; V was cut back by 9 bases and J by 0 bases. Germline CDR1 is LNHNV and CDR2 is YYDKDF (reference sequence). The CDR3 runs 14 residues. The CDR3 region has the DNA TGTGCCACTACGGACAGGGTCATGAACACTGAAGCTTTCTTT. It is translated as CATTDRVMNTEAFF.

This clone occurred once. The gene calls are TRBV5-6 and TRBJ2-2; weak D call: TRBD1 (6 bases). The CDR3 consists of 12 residues. Germline-derived CDR1 and CDR2 are SGHDT and YYEEEE. Trimming stripped 4 bases from V and 8 bases from J, with 9 bases between. The CDR3 DNA reads TGTGCCAGCAGCGCCGGGACAGGGGAGCTGTTTTTT. Translated: CASSAGTGELFF.

This sequence joins TRBV5-6 and TRBJ1-2; 8 bases match TRBD1. Germline V CDR1 and CDR2: SGHDT, YYEEEE. The CDR3 contains 13 residues. The V segment lost 3 bases and the J segment 8 bases; nucleotides outside the gene matches: 6. The CDR3 nucleotides are TGTGCCAGCAGCTGGACAGGGAGGCAAGGCTACACCTTC. Its protein is CASSWTGRQGYTF.

The V gene is TRBV4-1, the J gene TRBJ2-7; no definite D call. The CDR3 loop spans 16 amino acids. V lost 0 bases and J 6 bases, leaving 18 bases between the germline ends. Looked up from germline, CDR1 is MGHRA and CDR2 is YSYEKL. CDR3 sequence reads: CASSQEVTAGPTEQYF. Here the CDR3 DNA reads TGCGCCAGCAGCCAAGAGGTAACAGCTGGTCCCACCGAGCAGTACTTC.

This clone was detected only a few times. The rearrangement joins TRBV10-3 to TRBJ1-2, with 7 bases identical to TRBD1. Trimming cost V 0 bases and J 8 bases; bases outside gene matches: 9. This CDR3 is built from 15 residues. Germline loops: CDR1 ENHRY, CDR2 SYGVKD. The CDR3 spells CAISESTGEVRGYTF. DNA of the CDR3: TGTGCCATCAGTGAGTCCACAGGGGAAGTGCGCGGCTACACCTTC.

The genes are TRBV7-8 and TRBJ1-1; D remains unclear. The CDR3 length is 14 residues. Per germline, CDR1 SGHVS and CDR2 FQNEAQ. V dropped 3 bases and J dropped 3 bases, with 11 bases sitting between them. The CDR3 reads CASSFVRGDTEAFF. The CDR3, as DNA: TGTGCCAGCAGCTTTGTTCGGGGTGACACTGAAGCTTTCTTT.

The chain uses TRBV7-3 and TRBJ2-3; tentatively, D is TRBD2 (6 bases). CDR1 is SGHTA, CDR2 FQGTGA, per germline. The CDR3 covers 16 residues. The V gene lost 4 bases and the J gene lost 2 bases, with 16 bases spanning the gap. The CDR3 region is CASSSSSGLITDTQYF. The CDR3 DNA follows: TGTGCCAGCAGCTCGTCGTCGGGACTGATCACAGATACGCAGTATTTT.

This chain uses TRBV27 with TRBJ2-1, with 13 positions matching TRBD2. Germline CDR1 and CDR2: MNHEY and SMNVEV (reference sequence). V trimming: 8 bases; J trimming: 8 bases; junction bases outside the gene matches: 15. The CDR3 length is 17 residues. The DNA for the CDR3 is TGTGCCAGCGACGCTACTCCGGGACTAGCGGGAAGCGATGAGCAGTTCTTC. As protein: CASDATPGLAGSDEQFF.

The rearrangement links TRBV4-1 to TRBJ1-2; D uncertain. Per germline, CDR1 MGHRA and CDR2 YSYEKL. V was clipped by 0 bases and J by 7 bases, with 12 bases between them. The CDR3 is 14 residues long. The CDR3 DNA is TGCGCCAGCAGCCAAGATCTACCGATGCGTGGCTACACCTTC. This encodes CASSQDLPMRGYTF.

V gene TRBV5-1 combines with J gene TRBJ1-2; 9 bases agree with TRBD1. The CDR3 is made up of 14 amino acids. Germline assignment: CDR1 SGHRS and CDR2 YFSETQ. Unmatched junction bases numbered 7, after V lost 2 bases and J lost 8 bases. The CDR3 sequence is CASSFIGQGRGYTF. CDR3 nucleotides: TGCGCCAGCAGCTTCATCGGACAGGGGAGAGGCTACACCTTC.

This chain connects TRBV6-5 to TRBJ2-7, with unresolved D. Trimming took 7 bases from V and 5 from J, leaving 9 bases between them. This CDR3 region has 11 residues. Germline assignment: CDR1 MNHEY and CDR2 SVGAGI. The CDR3 sequence is CASTGRHEQYF. DNA for the CDR3: TGTGCCAGCACAGGACGCCACGAGCAGTACTTC.

V is TRBV7-2 and J is TRBJ2-5; 7 nucleotides match TRBD1. V lost 5 bases and J lost 1; bases outside the gene matches: 13. The CDR3 sequence is 17 residues long. Germline V gives CDR1 SGHTA, CDR2 FQGNSA. The DNA of the CDR3 is TGTGCCAGCAGCCGTGGGGCAGGGGGTATTCTCCAAGAGACCCAGTACTTC. It codes for CASSRGAGGILQETQYF. The variable domain in full, completed from reference TRBV7-2 and TRBJ2-5, reads GAGVSQSPSNKVTEKGKDVELRCDPISGHTALYWYRQSLGQGLEFLIYFQGNSAPDKSGLPSDRFSAERTGGSVSTLTIQRTQQEDSAVYLCASSRGAGGILQETQYFGPGTRLLVL.

A single count supports this clone. This sequence joins TRBV5-1 and TRBJ2-3; 9 bases agree with TRBD1. V shed 0 bases and J 4 bases; nucleotides not matched to a gene: 3. The CDR3 covers 15 residues. Germline CDR1 and CDR2: SGHRS and YFSETQ. The CDR3 is CASSLAGDRADTQYF. The CDR3 nucleotides read TGCGCCAGCAGCTTGGCCGGGGACAGGGCAGATACGCAGTATTTT.

The genes are TRBV5-1 and TRBJ1-4; D is undetermined. The CDR3 sequence is 13 residues long. The germline V and J ends were trimmed by 0 bases and 6 bases, with 6 bases remaining between them. Germline V gene lookup returns CDR1 SGHRS and CDR2 YFSETQ. The CDR3 DNA reads TGCGCCAGCAGCTTGGGTCGGGATGAAAAACTGTTTTTT. Translated: CASSLGRDEKLFF.

The chain joins TRBV25-1 to TRBJ2-5, with 7 bases fitting TRBD1. The CDR3 runs to 15 residues. Germline-derived CDR1 and CDR2 are MGHDK and SYGVNS. Trimming took 4 bases from V and 5 from J; bases not matched to a gene: 10. CDR3: CASSAPRGPGETQYF. The CDR3 DNA is TGTGCCAGCAGTGCCCCTAGGGGGCCGGGTGAGACCCAGTACTTC.

The chain uses TRBV4-3 and TRBJ2-1, with D possibly being TRBD1 (5 bases). Germline V gene data show CDR1 as LGHNA and CDR2 as YSLEER. CDR3 length: 17 amino acids. Between the trimmed V and J ends, which lost 4 bases and 5 bases, there was a span of 21 bases. DNA for the CDR3: TGCGCCAGCAGCCCATTCCGGACACCCGTCCCAAACAATGAGCAGTTCTTC. This sequence encodes CASSPFRTPVPNNEQFF.

This chain uses TRBV5-6 with TRBJ1-2, with 7 positions matching TRBD1. From germline, CDR1 is SGHDT and CDR2 YYEEEE. The CDR3 extends over 15 amino acids. J was trimmed by 3 bases and V by 4 bases; bases with no gene match: 9. CDR3 nucleotides: TGTGCCAGCAGCCGAGGGGGCGGGCGCGACTATGGCTACACCTTC. Protein product: CASSRGGGRDYGYTF.

The genes are TRBV7-2 and TRBJ2-2; 12 bases are shared with TRBD2. With 7 bases clipped from V and 4 bases from J, the junction kept 7 bases outside the gene matches. CDR1 is SGHTA, CDR2 FQGNSA, per germline. The CDR3 sequence is 16 residues long. In nucleotides, the CDR3 is TGTGCCAGCACCGGACTAGCGGGAAAGGGCACCGGGGAGCTGTTTTTT. As protein: CASTGLAGKGTGELFF.

This clone was seen only a few times. The chain couples TRBV19 to TRBJ1-2; D is uncertain. Germline loops: CDR1 LNHDA, CDR2 SQIVND (reference sequence). V was shortened by 9 bases and J by 2 bases, with 10 bases between the two germline ends. The CDR3 length is 12 residues. The CDR3 sequence: CASSDWNYGYTF. Written as DNA, the CDR3 is TGTGCCAGCAGTGACTGGAACTATGGCTACACCTTC.

V usage is TRBV7-2 and J usage is TRBJ2-3; 12 bases agree with TRBD2. V lost 2 bases, J lost 5 bases, and 5 bases stayed unmatched. Germline CDR1 SGHTA, CDR2 FQGNSA. This CDR3 is built from 16 residues. In nucleotides, the CDR3 is TGTGCCAGCAGCTTACTAGCGGGAGGGCAAGGAGATACGCAGTATTTT. Its protein is CASSLLAGGQGDTQYF.

This chain connects TRBV5-1 to TRBJ2-7; D may correspond to TRBD1 or TRBD2 (5 bases each). Germline V CDR1 and CDR2: SGHRS, YFSETQ. Between the trimmed V and J ends, which lost 5 bases and 7 bases, there was a span of 19 bases. CDR3 length: 14 residues. The CDR3 protein is CASSPGTGPGEQYF. CDR3 DNA: TGCGCCAGCAGTCCCGGGACGGGGCCAGGTGAGCAGTACTTC.

Worth noting for this clone: Other DNA sequences in this specimen translate into the identical CDR3. The chain recombines TRBV7-2 with TRBJ1-5, with TRBD1 identical over 7 bases. The trim removed 3 bases at V and 4 bases at J, leaving 3 bases unmatched. Germline CDR1 is SGHTA and CDR2 is FQGNSA. The length of the CDR3 is 14 residues. As DNA, the CDR3 is TGTGCCAGCAGCTTCCGACAGGGAAATCAGCCCCAGCATTTT. This encodes CASSFRQGNQPQHF.

This chain joins TRBV29-1 and TRBJ1-1, with D perhaps TRBD1 (6 bases). Looked up from germline, CDR1 is SQVTM and CDR2 is ANQGSEA. The V gene lost 4 bases and the J gene lost 5 bases, with 14 bases spanning the gap. This CDR3 comprises 13 residues. In nucleotides, the CDR3 is TGCAGCGTTGGGGGGCCCGGGGGGACTGAAGCTTTCTTT. As protein: CSVGGPGGTEAFF.

The chain employs TRBV27 and TRBJ1-2, with D possibly TRBD1 on 5 matching bases. Germline CDR1 reads MNHEY; CDR2 reads SMNVEV (reference sequence). This CDR3 contains 13 residues. V was cut by 2 bases and J by 3 bases, with 7 bases left in between. The CDR3 nucleotides are TGTGCCAGCAGTTTAGAGGGGCACTATGGCTACACCTTC. This gives the protein CASSLEGHYGYTF.

The gene calls are TRBV30 and TRBJ2-7, with TRBD1 as a possible D gene (5 bases). This CDR3 contains 11 residues. Germline V gene data show CDR1 as GTSNPN and CDR2 as SVGIG (reference sequence). V gave up 4 bases and J gave up 3 bases, with 7 bases separating them. The CDR3 sequence is CAWIQGYEQYF. The CDR3 bases are TGTGCCTGGATTCAGGGCTACGAGCAGTACTTC.

The chain links TRBV5-4 to TRBJ1-1; D gene uncertain. The CDR3 contains 13 residues. Trimming stripped 4 bases from V and 0 bases from J, with 7 bases between. Germline V gene sequence: CDR1 SGHNT, CDR2 YYREEE (reference sequence). CDR3 DNA sequence: TGTGCCAGCAGCCGGGTAATGAACACTGAAGCTTTCTTT. Translated: CASSRVMNTEAFF.